The entry that follows covers one TCR beta chain sequence. Its antigen is unidentified. The sample originates from a study of blood T cells in healthy people across ages. General study points: Donors of long life had a larger count of naive CD4+ cells and greater diversity than aged donors. Expanded clonotype changes were possibly confounded by unknown donor CMV status. Diversity estimates drawn from one million T cells were deemed underestimates. Per million T cells, TCR beta diversity dropped about linearly as age rose.

Combining a sample-barcoded 5' primer with a J-beta primer mix, a second PCR ran for about 7 to 12 cycles. TCRdb re-called the 5' RACE reads with MiXCR, one entry per CDR3 protein. This table holds approximately 850,000 distinct CDR3 sequences, roughly 64% found once. The CDR3 loop spans 15 amino acids. Germline V gene lookup returns CDR1 DFQATT and CDR2 SNEGSKA (reference sequence). Trimming cost V 2 bases and J 9 bases; bases outside gene matches: 13. The sequence came from a man aged 25-45 years in good health. The sequenced material came from blood. The chain links TRBV20-1 to TRBJ2-1; 7 nucleotides line up with TRBD2. The CDR3 DNA reads as TGCAGTGCTAGACCAGGACTAGGAGATGGCGGTGAGCAGTTCTTC. Amino acids: CSARPGLGDGGEQFF.